These 31 T cell receptor beta chains came from one sample sequenced in a study of CD8 T cells in Susac syndrome. Reverse transcription used about 0.45 to 1 ug RNA and random hexamers. TCRdb re-called the immunoSEQ multiplex PCR reads through MiXCR, storing one row per CDR3 protein. This table has 150,000 or so distinct CDR3 sequences, 94% appearing once. The material sequenced was CD4+ T cells from PBMCs. The receptors were gathered from a human donor with multiple sclerosis.

V is TRBV4-3 and J is TRBJ2-3; 10 nucleotides align to TRBD2. Germline V lookup: CDR1 LGHNA, CDR2 YSLEER. V was pared by 2 bases and J by 4 bases, with 15 bases of the junction left unmatched. The CDR3 spans 19 residues. The CDR3 nucleotides are TGCGCCAGCAGCCAATCCCCGACTAGCGCTAGCGGGAGCCCAGATACGCAGTATTTT. The encoded protein is CASSQSPTSASGSPDTQYF.

The count of this clonotype is one. The V call is TRBV20-1, the J call TRBJ1-1, with 9 bases matching TRBD1. Germline-derived CDR1 and CDR2 are DFQATT and SNEGSKA (reference sequence). The trim removed 0 bases at V and 5 bases at J, leaving 4 bases unmatched. This CDR3 has 14 residues. CDR3 DNA: TGCAGTGCTAGAGAGGGACAGGGACTGACTGAAGCTTTCTTT. It translates to CSAREGQGLTEAFF.

The chain has TRBV30 and TRBJ2-3; 7 bases line up with TRBD2. Germline V CDR1 and CDR2: GTSNPN, SVGIG (reference sequence). The CDR3 covers 14 residues. Losses at the gene ends were 0 bases for V and 6 bases for J; bases not matched to a gene: 6. The CDR3 loop reads CAWSVGGSRDTQYF. The CDR3 DNA sequence: TGTGCCTGGAGTGTTGGCGGGAGTAGGGATACGCAGTATTTT.

The chain employs TRBV30 and TRBJ1-5; D is uncertain. Germline CDR1 is GTSNPN and CDR2 is SVGIG (reference sequence). V was trimmed by 0 bases and J by 2 bases, leaving 8 bases between them. The CDR3 has 14 residues. CDR3 sequence: CAWSVSRGNQPQHF. CDR3 DNA: TGTGCCTGGAGTGTATCGCGGGGCAATCAGCCCCAGCATTTT.

The chain is built from TRBV20-1 and TRBJ2-7, with no clear D. Trimming removed 3 bases at V and 3 bases at J, with 12 bases between. Germline V lookup: CDR1 DFQATT, CDR2 SNEGSKA (reference sequence). The CDR3 is made up of 13 amino acids. Here the CDR3 reads CSASLVGGYEQYF. CDR3 DNA sequence: TGCAGTGCTAGTCTCGTCGGCGGCTACGAGCAGTACTTC.

The chain recombines TRBV7-2 with TRBJ2-4, with a weak D call TRBD2 (6 bases). CDR1 is SGHTA and CDR2 is FQGNSA in the germline V gene. This CDR3 region has 15 residues. Trimming took 2 bases from V and 8 from J, leaving 16 bases between them. For the CDR3, the DNA is TGTGCCAGCAGCTTAAGGATTTCGGGGGTAGACATTCAGTACTTC. Translation gives CASSLRISGVDIQYF.

The rearrangement links TRBV12-5 to TRBJ2-1; D gene ambiguous. Germline CDR1 and CDR2: LGHNT and FRNRAP. The CDR3 runs 11 residues. The V end lost 2 bases, the J end lost 6 bases, and 2 bases lay between the germline ends. In DNA form, the CDR3 reads TGTGCTAGTGGTTTGCTCAATGAGCAGTTCTTC. Its translation is CASGLLNEQFF.

The chain uses TRBV6-5 and TRBJ1-1; no reliable D call. This CDR3 region has 13 residues. V lost 8 bases, J lost 1 base, and 11 bases lay in between. Looked up from germline, CDR1 is MNHEY and CDR2 is SVGAGI. The CDR3 sequence is CASRGSGNTEAFF. DNA for the CDR3: TGTGCCAGCCGGGGTTCAGGGAACACTGAAGCTTTCTTT.

In this sample, this clonotype turned up a few times. This chain connects TRBV7-9 to TRBJ1-5; perhaps TRBD1 as D (6 bases). The CDR3 spans 13 residues. CDR1 SEHNR and CDR2 FQNEAQ come from the germline V gene (reference sequence). V shed 5 bases and J shed 7 bases, with 12 bases lying between them. CDR3 DNA: TGTGCCAGCAGCCAACAGGGTGACCAGCCCCAGCATTTT. Translated, it gives CASSQQGDQPQHF. Full variable domain (missing parts from reference TRBV7-9 and TRBJ1-5): DTGVSQNPRHKITKRGQNVTFRCDPISEHNRLYWYRQTLGQGPEFLTYFQNEAQLEKSRLLSDRFSAERPKGSFSTLEIQRTEQGDSAMYLCASSQQGDQPQHFGDGTRLSIL.

V usage is TRBV20-1 and J usage is TRBJ1-2; D might be TRBD1 (5 bases). Trimming took 5 bases from V and 7 from J, leaving 17 bases between them. There are 13 residues in the CDR3. Germline-derived CDR1 and CDR2 are DFQATT and SNEGSKA (reference sequence). The CDR3 coding sequence is TGCAGTGCTCCCAGCTCGGGGGTCTTTGGCTACACCTTC. Amino acids: CSAPSSGVFGYTF.

This chain links TRBV15 with TRBJ1-3, with 7 bases lining up with TRBD1. V dropped 4 bases and J dropped 1; count of bases not matched to a gene: 4. The CDR3 spans 15 residues. The V gene's germline CDR1 is LNHNV and CDR2 YYDKDF (reference sequence). The CDR3: CATSTDRVSGNTIYF. CDR3 nucleotides: TGTGCCACCAGCACCGACAGGGTGTCTGGAAACACCATATATTTT.

The genes are TRBV20-1 and TRBJ2-1; no definite D call. The CDR3 totals 10 residues. The germline gives CDR1 DFQATT, CDR2 SNEGSKA (reference sequence). The CDR3: CRPQKNEQFF. In DNA, the CDR3 is TGCAGGCCCCAGAAAAATGAGCAGTTCTTC.

The CDR3 reads CASSSLTQETQYF. The CDR3 bases are TGCGCCAGCAGTTCCTTGACTCAAGAGACCCAGTACTTC. This chain joins TRBV10-2 and TRBJ2-5; D is undetermined. Germline CDR1 reads WSHSY; CDR2 reads SAAADI. There are 13 residues in the CDR3. The V gene lost 5 bases and the J gene lost 2 bases, with 9 bases spanning the gap.

The chain has TRBV6-1 and TRBJ2-5; a possible D gene is TRBD1 (6 bases). Germline V lookup: CDR1 MNHNS, CDR2 SASEGT. Trimming left V 6 bases short and J 4 bases short, with 9 bases between. This CDR3 contains 12 residues. Here the CDR3 DNA reads TGTGCCAGCAGGCCCAGGGGAGAGACCCAGTACTTC. It codes for CASRPRGETQYF.

The rearrangement joins TRBV5-4 to TRBJ1-2; TRBD1 agrees at 8 bases. This CDR3 has 15 residues. The V gene end was trimmed by 3 bases and the J gene end by 8 bases; junction bases not matched to a gene: 12. Germline CDR1 reads SGHNT; CDR2 reads YYREEE (reference sequence). CDR3 residues: CASSSAGTGIGGYTF. Written as DNA, the CDR3 is TGTGCCAGCAGCTCCGCTGGGACAGGTATTGGCGGCTACACCTTC.

The genes are TRBV4-2 and TRBJ2-7, with a possible D match to TRBD2 (7 bases). V was shortened by 4 bases and J by 6 bases, with 22 bases between the two germline ends. There are 16 residues in the CDR3. Germline V gene lookup returns CDR1 LGHNA and CDR2 YNFKEQ. CDR3 residues: CASSRHGGQGVSEQYF. In nucleotides, the CDR3 is TGTGCCAGCAGCCGACACGGGGGGCAGGGAGTCTCCGAGCAGTACTTC.

This chain links TRBV2 with TRBJ2-7; 11 bases map to TRBD1. V was clipped by 4 bases and J by 3 bases; unmatched bases: 5. Germline V gene lookup returns CDR1 SNHLY and CDR2 FYNNEI. The CDR3 extends over 15 amino acids. DNA of the CDR3: TGTGCCAGCAGTGTCGGGACAGGGGGATACTACGAGCAGTACTTC. Encoded protein: CASSVGTGGYYEQYF.

The chain is built from TRBV28 and TRBJ1-1; D gene uncertain. CDR3 length: 11 amino acids. The V gene's germline CDR1 is MDHEN and CDR2 SYDVKM. With 5 bases removed from V and 13 bases from J, the gap between germline ends came to 14 bases. For the CDR3, the DNA is TGTGCCAGCAGTCTTACCTCCCCGGTTTTCTTT. Translating it yields CASSLTSPVFF.

The rearrangement uses TRBV24-1 and TRBJ1-1; D is unclear. The V end lost 1 base, the J end lost 10 bases, and 9 bases lay between the germline ends. Per germline, CDR1 KGHDR and CDR2 SFDVKD. This CDR3 has 12 amino acids. CDR3: CATSDFAGVAFF. CDR3 bases: TGTGCCACCAGTGATTTTGCAGGAGTAGCTTTCTTT.

A single count supports this clonotype. The J gene is TRBJ1-1, the V gene TRBV2; D is ambiguous. There are 14 residues in the CDR3. The germline V gene encodes CDR1 SNHLY and CDR2 FYNNEI. V was trimmed by 5 bases and J by 2 bases, leaving 12 bases between them. CDR3: CASSFDSRNTEAFF. The CDR3 DNA reads as TGTGCCAGCAGTTTCGATAGTCGTAACACTGAAGCTTTCTTT. The full variable domain, completed using reference TRBV2 and TRBJ1-1, is EPEVTQTPSHQVTQMGQEVILRCVPISNHLYFYWYRQILGQKVEFLVSFYNNEISEKSEIFDDQFSVERPDGSNFTLKIRSTKLEDSAMYFCASSFDSRNTEAFFGQGTRLTVV.

This clonotype has only one observation. This chain uses TRBV6-2 or TRBV6-3 with TRBJ2-5, with a weak D call TRBD2 (5 bases). The V gene's germline CDR1 is MNHEY and CDR2 SVGEGT. The CDR3 is 15 amino acids. V shed 4 bases and J shed 6 bases, with 18 bases lying between them. The CDR3 nucleotides read TGTGCCAGCAGTTTTGAGGGAGTCCCCCGCCAGACCCAGTACTTC. As protein: CASSFEGVPRQTQYF.

In nucleotides, the CDR3 is TGTGCCAGCAGTACGCGCTTCAGGGTAACTAATGAAAAACTGTTTTTT. It encodes CASSTRFRVTNEKLFF. The chain combines TRBV27 with TRBJ1-4; D is possibly TRBD1 (5 bases). V was cut by 5 bases and J by 1 base, with 14 bases left in between. CDR1 is MNHEY and CDR2 is SMNVEV in the germline V gene (reference sequence). The CDR3 extends over 16 amino acids.

The CDR3 DNA follows: TGTGCCAGCTCACCACTCTCGGGGGACACTGAAGCTTTCTTT. It encodes CASSPLSGDTEAFF. The chain recombines TRBV18 with TRBJ1-1, with a weak D call TRBD1 (5 bases). The V gene lost 1 base and the J gene lost 3 bases, with 9 bases spanning the gap. The CDR3 is 14 amino acids. Germline lookup yields CDR1 KGHSH and CDR2 LQKENI.

V gene TRBV30 combines with J gene TRBJ1-5, with no clear D. Looked up from germline, CDR1 is GTSNPN and CDR2 is SVGIG (reference sequence). This CDR3 has 11 amino acids. V lost 0 bases and J 6 bases, leaving 3 bases between the germline ends. CDR3 protein: CAWSVGQPQHF. DNA for the CDR3: TGTGCCTGGAGTGTAGGTCAGCCCCAGCATTTT.

The J gene is TRBJ2-5, the V gene TRBV4-2; TRBD1 might be the D (6 bases). The CDR3 is made up of 15 amino acids. Trimming stripped 0 bases from V and 5 bases from J, with 13 bases between. Germline CDR1 LGHNA, CDR2 YNFKEQ. This CDR3 reads CASSQETSRGETQYF. The CDR3 bases are TGTGCCAGCAGCCAAGAAACCTCGAGGGGGGAGACCCAGTACTTC.

The chain combines TRBV7-3 with TRBJ1-1; D gene unclear. Germline V lookup: CDR1 SGHTA, CDR2 FQGTGA. The CDR3 loop spans 13 amino acids. V was trimmed by 4 bases and J by 5 bases, leaving 11 bases between them. As DNA, the CDR3 is TGTGCCAGCAGCTACCAACCTAGGACTGAAGCTTTCTTT. Protein product: CASSYQPRTEAFF.

CDR3 bases: TGTGCCAGCTCACTTTCCTCCGGACGGAACTACGAGCAGTACTTC. Translation: CASSLSSGRNYEQYF. V usage is TRBV18 and J usage is TRBJ2-7, with no clear D. Germline V gene lookup returns CDR1 KGHSH and CDR2 LQKENI. V lost 4 bases, J lost 3 bases, and 16 bases lay in between. This CDR3 contains 15 residues.

This sequence joins TRBV12-3 or TRBV12-4 and TRBJ1-2; the match to TRBD1 covers 9 bases. J was trimmed by 8 bases and V by 6 bases; bases with no gene match: 10. The CDR3 runs to 14 residues. CDR3 in DNA: TGTGCCAGCAGCCTCCGGGACAGGGCTAGAGGCTACACCTTC. This codes for CASSLRDRARGYTF.

The V call is TRBV4-1, the J call TRBJ1-3; D perhaps matches TRBD1 (5 bases). Trimming removed 7 bases at V and 8 bases at J, with 12 bases between. This CDR3 has 12 residues. Per germline, CDR1 MGHRA and CDR2 YSYEKL. The DNA for the CDR3 is TGCGCCAGCAACTTCCCGGGGGACACCATATATTTT. This encodes CASNFPGDTIYF.

The chain carries TRBV7-9 and TRBJ2-1; 9 nucleotides match TRBD1. The CDR3 contains 14 residues. In germline, CDR1 is SEHNR, CDR2 FQNEAQ (reference sequence). With 4 bases clipped from V and 6 bases from J, the junction kept 4 bases outside the gene matches. DNA of the CDR3: TGTGCCAGCAGCTCGGGGACAGGGATCAATGAGCAGTTCTTC. Its translation is CASSSGTGINEQFF.

In this sample, this clonotype turned up a few times. The chain links TRBV5-1 to TRBJ2-5, with TRBD2 identical over 10 bases. The trim removed 0 bases at V and 4 bases at J, leaving 0 bases unmatched. This CDR3 is built from 14 residues. CDR1 and CDR2 from the germline V gene are SGHRS and YFSETQ. The CDR3 sequence: CASSLGLAGETQYF. As DNA, the CDR3 is TGCGCCAGCAGCTTGGGACTAGCGGGAGAGACCCAGTACTTC.